The rows below give T cell receptor beta chains drawn from one sample of a study of T cell responses to AZD1222 COVID-19 vaccine. TCRdb keeps only in-frame clones here, not all; method: immunoSEQ multiplex PCR. Among approximately 110,000 clones listed, around 87% were seen once. Here the sequenced sample was peripheral blood, taken 28 days after the second AZD1222 dose. These receptors came from an adult who received the AZD1222 COVID-19 vaccine. The CDR3 runs from the conserved cysteine through the conserved F or W. A D gene is named only where the DNA matches it firmly. Clone size, where shown, is once, few, many, or a class for clones that have expanded.

NA	TRBV27	TRBJ1-1	NA	TGTGCCAGCAGTAACTGGCAGGGCACTGAAGCTTTCTTT	CASSNWQGTEAFF
NA	TRBV4-1	TRBJ2-3	NA	TGCGCCAGCAGCCAAGATGGAATAGGGGCCCTCTCGGTTTCGCAGTATTTT	CASSQDGIGALSVSQYF
NA	TRBV5-1	TRBJ1-2	NA	TGCGCCAGCAGCTGGGGACGAGACCGAGCTAACTATGGCTACACCTTC	CASSWGRDRANYGYTF
few	TRBV6-4	TRBJ2-7	NA	TGTGCCAGCAGTCCACGAAATCCCCCGAGGGAGCAGTACTTC	CASSPRNPPREQYF
NA	TRBV13	TRBJ2-5	NA	TGTGCCAGCAGCTTGGCGGGTTGGGAGACCCAGTACTTC	CASSLAGWETQYF
NA	TRBV7-9	TRBJ1-2	NA	TGTGCCAGCAGATTTTCAGAGGGGGGTTATGGCTACACCTTC	CASRFSEGGYGYTF
NA	TRBV27	TRBJ1-2	TRBD1	TGTGCCAGCAGCTTACAGGGGTTGGGCTATGGCTACACCTTC	CASSLQGLGYGYTF
once	TRBV11-2	TRBJ1-1	NA	TGTGCCAGCAGCCCATCAGGGAACACTGAAGCTTTCTTT	CASSPSGNTEAFF
NA	TRBV10-3	TRBJ1-1	NA	TGTGCCATCAGTGTGTCGTTTGGCCAGGGATCGGCTGAAGCTTTCTTT	CAISVSFGQGSAEAFF
NA	TRBV19	TRBJ2-3	NA	TGTGCCAGTAGTATTCTGGGGGCGGGCACAGATACGCAGTATTTT	CASSILGAGTDTQYF
NA	TRBV6-5	TRBJ1-2	NA	TGTGCCAGCAGATTACCGGTATTGTCTGGCTACACCTTC	CASRLPVLSGYTF
NA	TRBV2	TRBJ1-1	TRBD1	TGTGCCAGCACTGGGACAGGGATGAACACTGAAGCTTTCTTT	CASTGTGMNTEAFF
NA	TRBV11-2	TRBJ1-1	NA	TGTGCCAGCAGCGCCGAGAGGGGACTGAACACTGAAGCTTTCTTT	CASSAERGLNTEAFF
few	TRBV30	TRBJ2-7	NA	TGTGCCTGGGCCGGGACCGAGCCCTACGAGCAGTACTTC	CAWAGTEPYEQYF
many	TRBV19	TRBJ2-2	TRBD2	TGTGCCAGTACTATGGAACTAGCGGGAGGGTACACCGGGGAGCTGTTTTTT	CASTMELAGGYTGELFF
NA	TRBV30	TRBJ2-2	NA	TGTGCCTCCTCTTTGACAGGTTCTACCGGGGAGCTGTTTTTT	CASSLTGSTGELFF
NA	TRBV7-2	TRBJ1-2	TRBD1	TGTGCCAGCAGCTCAGGGACAGGGGGTAACTATGGCTACACCTTC	CASSSGTGGNYGYTF
NA	TRBV3-1/TRBV3-2	TRBJ1-2	NA	TGTGCCAGCAGCCAAGATGGTGGACAGTTCTATGGCTACACCTTC	CASSQDGGQFYGYTF
NA	TRBV29-1	TRBJ1-1	NA	TGCAGCGCCGGGGAAGGGAACACTGAAGCTTTCTTT	CSAGEGNTEAFF
NA	TRBV18	TRBJ1-3	TRBD1	TGTGCCAGCTCACCCTTGGACAGGGTCGGAAACACCATATATTTT	CASSPLDRVGNTIYF
NA	TRBV9	TRBJ2-6	TRBD1	TGTGCCAGCAGCGCTTCACAGGGGGTCCTTGGGGCCAACGTCCTGACTTTC	CASSASQGVLGANVLTF
NA	TRBV13	TRBJ2-7	TRBD2	TGTGCCAGCAGTTTCGGACTAGCGGGAGACTTCGTGCAGTACTTC	CASSFGLAGDFVQYF
NA	TRBV9	TRBJ2-2	TRBD2	TGTGCCAGCAGCGTAGAGACTAGCGGGGACACCGGGGAGCTGTTTTTT	CASSVETSGDTGELFF
NA	TRBV2	TRBJ1-2	NA	TGTGCCAGCAGTGACGGAGGCTATGGCTACACCTTC	CASSDGGYGYTF
NA	TRBV29-1	TRBJ2-1	TRBD2	TGCAGCGTACGGACTAGCGGGTCTCTCTATCTGTTCTTC	CSVRTSGSLYLFF
NA	TRBV7-3	TRBJ1-5	NA	TGTGCCAGCAGCTTAGTTCATGAAGGTTGTAGGGGGAGCAATCAGCCCCAGCATTTT	CASSLVHEGCRGSNQPQHF
NA	TRBV6-4	TRBJ1-5	NA	TGTGCCAGCAGTGAGAGTACAGCCGGTCAGCCCCAGCATTTT	CASSESTAGQPQHF
NA	TRBV4-3	TRBJ2-7	NA	TGCGCCAGCAGCCAAGGGCTGGGTTCCGGGACACTCTCCTACGAGCAGTACTTC	CASSQGLGSGTLSYEQYF
NA	TRBV5-1	TRBJ1-2	NA	TGCGCCAGCAGACCCCGGGACAAGCCGCGAGGCTACACCTTC	CASRPRDKPRGYTF
NA	TRBV7-3	TRBJ2-1	NA	TGTGCCAGCAGTATACGCGACGGGAATGAGCAGTTCTTC	CASSIRDGNEQFF
NA	TRBV25-1	TRBJ2-7	TRBD2	TGTGCCAGCAGTGGAGCGGGAGTGACCTACGAGCAGTACTTC	CASSGAGVTYEQYF
NA	TRBV27	TRBJ1-1	NA	TGTGCCAGCAGTTTATGGGGGGTGAACACTGAAGCTTTCTTT	CASSLWGVNTEAFF
NA	TRBV10-3	TRBJ2-7	NA	TGTGCCATCAGTGTGGGGCAACAGGTGAAAGAGCAGTACTTC	CAISVGQQVKEQYF
NA	TRBV29-1	TRBJ1-2	NA	TGCAGCGTTGGCGGTGCGTTAAACTATGGCTACACCTTC	CSVGGALNYGYTF
NA	TRBV29-1	TRBJ1-2	TRBD1	TGCAGCGCCAACACCCACAGGGGACAGGGGGTTCGAAACACCTTC	CSANTHRGQGVRNTF
NA	TRBV5-1	TRBJ1-1	NA	TGCGCCAGCAGCTTGGAGCCGAACACTGAAGCTTTCTTT	CASSLEPNTEAFF
NA	TRBV7-2	TRBJ1-5	NA	TGTGCCAGCAGCTTAGAGTGGTCGGGCAATCAGCCCCAGCATTTT	CASSLEWSGNQPQHF
NA	TRBV7-8	TRBJ1-6	NA	TGTGCCAGCAGCTTAGGGGGGGACAATTCACCCCTCCACTTT	CASSLGGDNSPLHF
few	TRBV10-3	TRBJ2-3	NA	TGTGCCACTCTTACGGGGGCAAGCACAGATACGCAGTATTTT	CATLTGASTDTQYF
NA	TRBV6-5	TRBJ2-5	TRBD1	TGTGCCAGCACCAGACAGGGGAGTTCAGAGACCCAGTACTTC	CASTRQGSSETQYF
NA	TRBV30	TRBJ1-2	NA	TGTGCCTGGAGTGACTTCTATGGCTACACCTTC	CAWSDFYGYTF
NA	TRBV4-2	TRBJ1-2	NA	TGTGCCAGCAGCCAAACCCCGGGGAGCTATGGCTACACCTTC	CASSQTPGSYGYTF
few	TRBV19	TRBJ2-5	TRBD2	TGTGCCAGTAGTACCCACACTAGCGGGGAAGAGACCCAGTACTTC	CASSTHTSGEETQYF
NA	TRBV14	TRBJ1-1	NA	TGTGCCAGCAGCCAAGTTGGGTGGTCGGGCACTGAAGCTTTCTTT	CASSQVGWSGTEAFF
once	TRBV24-1	TRBJ2-1	TRBD2	TGTGCCACGACCAGCGGGGTTGCAAATGAGCAGTTCTTC	CATTSGVANEQFF
NA	TRBV19	TRBJ1-5	NA	TGTGCCAGTAGTATGGGGTATCAGCCCCAGCATTTT	CASSMGYQPQHF